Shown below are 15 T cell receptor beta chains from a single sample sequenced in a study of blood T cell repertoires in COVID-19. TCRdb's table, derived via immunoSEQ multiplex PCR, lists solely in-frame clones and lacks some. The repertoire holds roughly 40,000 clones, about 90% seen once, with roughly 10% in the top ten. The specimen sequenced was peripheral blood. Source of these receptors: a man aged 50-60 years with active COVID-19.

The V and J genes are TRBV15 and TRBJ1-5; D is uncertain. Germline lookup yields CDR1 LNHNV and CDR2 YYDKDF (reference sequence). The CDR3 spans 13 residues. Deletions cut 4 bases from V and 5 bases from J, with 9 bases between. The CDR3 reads CATSTGKDQPQHF. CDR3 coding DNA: TGTGCCACCAGCACGGGGAAGGATCAGCCCCAGCATTTT.

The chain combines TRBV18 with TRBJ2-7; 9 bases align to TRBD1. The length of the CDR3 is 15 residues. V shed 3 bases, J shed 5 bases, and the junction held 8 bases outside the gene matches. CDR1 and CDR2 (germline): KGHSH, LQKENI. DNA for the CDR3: TGTGCCAGCTCACCCCCCGGGACAGGGTTCGACGAGCAGTACTTC. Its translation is CASSPPGTGFDEQYF. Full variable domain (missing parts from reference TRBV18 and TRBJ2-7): NAGVMQNPRHLVRRRGQEARLRCSPMKGHSHVYWYRQLPEEGLKFMVYLQKENIIDESGMPKERFSAEFPKEGPSILRIQQVVRGDSAAYFCASSPPGTGFDEQYFGPGTRLTVT.

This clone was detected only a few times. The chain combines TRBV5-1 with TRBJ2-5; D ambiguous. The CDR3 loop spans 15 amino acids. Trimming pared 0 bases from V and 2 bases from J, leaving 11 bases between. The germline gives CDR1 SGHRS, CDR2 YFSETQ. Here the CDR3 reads CASSLVFREQETQYF. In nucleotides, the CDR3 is TGCGCCAGCAGCTTGGTGTTTCGCGAACAAGAGACCCAGTACTTC.

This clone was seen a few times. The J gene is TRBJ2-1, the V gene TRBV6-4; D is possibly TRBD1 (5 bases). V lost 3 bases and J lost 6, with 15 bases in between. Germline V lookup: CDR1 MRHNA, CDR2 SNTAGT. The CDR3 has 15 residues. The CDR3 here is CASSEGQGDINEQFF. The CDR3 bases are TGTGCCAGCAGTGAGGGGCAGGGCGACATCAATGAGCAGTTCTTC.

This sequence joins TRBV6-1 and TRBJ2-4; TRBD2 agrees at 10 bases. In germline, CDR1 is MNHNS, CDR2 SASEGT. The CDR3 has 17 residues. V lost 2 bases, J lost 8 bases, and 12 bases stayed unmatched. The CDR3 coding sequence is TGTGCCAGCAGTGAACTTAGCGGGAGGTCCAGGGGGGACATTCAGTACTTC. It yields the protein CASSELSGRSRGDIQYF.

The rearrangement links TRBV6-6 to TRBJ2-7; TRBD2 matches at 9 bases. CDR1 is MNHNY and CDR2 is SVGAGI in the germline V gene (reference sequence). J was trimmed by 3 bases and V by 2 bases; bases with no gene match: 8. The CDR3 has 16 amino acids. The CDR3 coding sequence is TGTGCCAGCAGTTACCTAGGGACTAGCACCCACTACGAGCAGTACTTC. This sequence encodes CASSYLGTSTHYEQYF.

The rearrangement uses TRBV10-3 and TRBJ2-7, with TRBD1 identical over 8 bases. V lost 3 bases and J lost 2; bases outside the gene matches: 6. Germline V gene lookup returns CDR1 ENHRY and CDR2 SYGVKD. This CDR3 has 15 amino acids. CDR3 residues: CAISDGQGSPYEQYF. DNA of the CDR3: TGTGCCATCAGTGACGGACAGGGCTCTCCCTACGAGCAGTACTTC.

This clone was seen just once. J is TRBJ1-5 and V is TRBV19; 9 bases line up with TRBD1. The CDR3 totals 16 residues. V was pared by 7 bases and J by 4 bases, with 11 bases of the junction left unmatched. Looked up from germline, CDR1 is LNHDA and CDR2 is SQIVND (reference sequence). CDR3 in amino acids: CASTQRTGGGNQPQHF. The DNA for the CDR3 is TGTGCCAGTACCCAAAGAACAGGGGGCGGTAATCAGCCCCAGCATTTT.

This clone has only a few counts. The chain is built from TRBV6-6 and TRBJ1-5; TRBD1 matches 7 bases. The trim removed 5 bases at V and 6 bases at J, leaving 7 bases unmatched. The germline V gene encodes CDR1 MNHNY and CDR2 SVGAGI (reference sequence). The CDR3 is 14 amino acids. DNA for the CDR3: TGTGCCAGCAGTCCTACAGGGGAGGCTCAGCCCCAGCATTTT. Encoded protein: CASSPTGEAQPQHF.

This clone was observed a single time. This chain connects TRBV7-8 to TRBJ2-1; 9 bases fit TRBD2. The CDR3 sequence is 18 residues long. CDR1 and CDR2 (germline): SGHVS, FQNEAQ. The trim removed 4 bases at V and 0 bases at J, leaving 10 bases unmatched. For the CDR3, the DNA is TGTGCCAGCAGCTCCCAGACTAGCGGAGCGAGCTCCTACAATGAGCAGTTCTTC. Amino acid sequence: CASSSQTSGASSYNEQFF.

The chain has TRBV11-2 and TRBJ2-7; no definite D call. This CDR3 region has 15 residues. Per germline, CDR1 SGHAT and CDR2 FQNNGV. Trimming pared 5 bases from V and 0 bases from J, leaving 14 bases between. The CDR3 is CASSPFALSSYEQYF. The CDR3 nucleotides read TGTGCCAGCAGCCCTTTCGCGCTTAGCTCCTACGAGCAGTACTTC.

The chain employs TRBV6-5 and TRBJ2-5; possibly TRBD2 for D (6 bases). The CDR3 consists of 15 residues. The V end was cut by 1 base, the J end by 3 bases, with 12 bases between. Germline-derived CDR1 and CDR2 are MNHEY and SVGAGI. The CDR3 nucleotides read TGTGCCAGCAGTTACTGGGGGGATAGAGAAGAGACCCAGTACTTC. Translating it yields CASSYWGDREETQYF.

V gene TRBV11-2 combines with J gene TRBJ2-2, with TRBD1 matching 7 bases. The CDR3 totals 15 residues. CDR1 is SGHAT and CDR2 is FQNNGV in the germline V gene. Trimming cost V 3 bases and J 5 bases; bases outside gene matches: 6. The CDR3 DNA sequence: TGTGCCAGCAGCTTTGGGGACAGAGGAACCGGGGAGCTGTTTTTT. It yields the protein CASSFGDRGTGELFF.

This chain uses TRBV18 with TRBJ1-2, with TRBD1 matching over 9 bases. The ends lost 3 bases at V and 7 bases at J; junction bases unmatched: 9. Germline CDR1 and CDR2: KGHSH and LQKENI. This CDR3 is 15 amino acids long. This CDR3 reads CASSPPGQGFSGYTF. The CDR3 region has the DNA TGTGCCAGCTCACCCCCGGGACAGGGTTTCAGTGGCTACACCTTC.

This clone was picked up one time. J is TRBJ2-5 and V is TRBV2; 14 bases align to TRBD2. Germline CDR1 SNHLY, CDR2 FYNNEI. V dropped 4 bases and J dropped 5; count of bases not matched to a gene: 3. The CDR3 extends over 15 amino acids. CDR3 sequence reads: CASSGLAGGRETQYF. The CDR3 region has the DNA TGTGCCAGCAGTGGACTAGCGGGAGGGCGGGAGACCCAGTACTTC.